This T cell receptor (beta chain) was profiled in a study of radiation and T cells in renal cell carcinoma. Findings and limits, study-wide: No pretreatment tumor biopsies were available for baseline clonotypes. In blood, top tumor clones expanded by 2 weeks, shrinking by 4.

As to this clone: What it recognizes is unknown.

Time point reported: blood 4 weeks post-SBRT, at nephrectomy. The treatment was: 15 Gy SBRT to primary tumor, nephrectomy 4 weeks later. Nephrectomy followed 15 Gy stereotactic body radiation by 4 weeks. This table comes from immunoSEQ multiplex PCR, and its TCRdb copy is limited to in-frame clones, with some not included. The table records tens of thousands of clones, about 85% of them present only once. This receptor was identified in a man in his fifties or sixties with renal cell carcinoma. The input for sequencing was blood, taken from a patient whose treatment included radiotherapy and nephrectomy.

The CDR3 is CAISEVWENYGYTF. The CDR3 DNA sequence: TGTGCCATCAGTGAGGTCTGGGAGAACTATGGCTACACCTTC. The chain couples TRBV10-3 to TRBJ1-2; no reliable D call. CDR1 is ENHRY, CDR2 SYGVKD, per germline. The CDR3 totals 14 residues. Trimming stripped 2 bases from V and 2 bases from J, with 9 bases between.